The 20 T cell receptor beta chains reported below all come from one sample, sequenced in a study of CD8+ T cells in alopecia areata. Investigators isolated RNA and reverse transcribed it into cDNA to act as the sequencing template. Clones were read by immunoSEQ multiplex PCR, and TCRdb kept only the in-frame ones, dropping some. Of 70,000 or so clones listed, approximately 29% are singletons. Treatment defined: oral pan-JAK inhibitor, 5-10 mg twice daily. The sequencing used CD8+ T cells sorted from blood, collected at week 4, from a patient treated with tofacitinib. Receptors originate from a human donor with alopecia areata.

Only a few counts were recorded for this clone. DNA for the CDR3: TGTGCTAGTGGTTTGGGGAACACTGAAGCTTTCTTT. Translated, it gives CASGLGNTEAFF. The chain links TRBV12-5 to TRBJ1-1; D remains ambiguous. This CDR3 region has 12 residues. Germline V CDR1 and CDR2: LGHNT, FRNRAP. V was trimmed by 1 base and J by 1 base, leaving 1 base between them.

This clone has a handful of counts. The V call is TRBV29-1, the J call TRBJ2-5; 8 nucleotides agree with TRBD2. CDR1 is SQVTM and CDR2 is ANQGSEA in the germline V gene. With 7 bases clipped from V and 1 base from J, the junction kept 11 bases outside the gene matches. The CDR3 spans 15 residues. DNA of the CDR3: TGCAGCGCCGCAGGGCTAGCGGGCATCCAAGAGACCCAGTACTTC. Translation gives CSAAGLAGIQETQYF.

This clone was seen a handful of times. The V call is TRBV7-9, the J call TRBJ2-4, with a possible D match to TRBD2 (6 bases). Trimming left V 7 bases short and J 0 bases short, with 19 bases between. Germline V gene lookup returns CDR1 SEHNR and CDR2 FQNEAQ (reference sequence). The CDR3 contains 17 residues. CDR3 sequence reads: CASTSGQAGLAKNIQYF. CDR3 in DNA: TGTGCCAGCACTTCAGGGCAAGCGGGTCTAGCCAAAAACATTCAGTACTTC. Using reference TRBV7-9 and TRBJ2-4 for the parts outside the CDR3, the full variable domain is DTGVSQNPRHKITKRGQNVTFRCDPISEHNRLYWYRQTLGQGPEFLTYFQNEAQLEKSRLLSDRFSAERPKGSFSTLEIQRTEQGDSAMYLCASTSGQAGLAKNIQYFGAGTRLSVL.

Sample share makes this clone medium-sized. J is TRBJ1-5 and V is TRBV2; tentatively, D is TRBD1 (5 bases). Trimming took off 4 bases at V and 5 bases at J, with 12 bases between the two ends. CDR1 and CDR2 from the germline V gene are SNHLY and FYNNEI. The length of the CDR3 is 14 residues. The chain's CDR3 is CASSAGDSHQPQHF. For the CDR3, the DNA is TGTGCCAGCAGTGCGGGGGATTCTCATCAGCCCCAGCATTTT.

The V and J genes are TRBV29-1 and TRBJ1-1; D perhaps matches TRBD1 (6 bases). Germline V lookup: CDR1 SQVTM, CDR2 ANQGSEA. The CDR3 extends over 12 amino acids. Between the trimmed V and J ends, which lost 3 bases and 7 bases, there was a span of 12 bases. Written as DNA, the CDR3 is TGCAGCGTTGAGGACAGACCAAGTGAAGCTTTCTTT. Its protein is CSVEDRPSEAFF.

The chain employs TRBV29-1 and TRBJ2-1; D gene uncertain. Germline CDR1 and CDR2: SQVTM and ANQGSEA. V lost 7 bases and J 8 bases, leaving 15 bases between the germline ends. This CDR3 comprises 12 residues. CDR3 DNA: TGCAGCGCTGGGCCCGGCAACGATGAGCAGTTCTTC. It codes for CSAGPGNDEQFF.

The chain joins TRBV9 to TRBJ2-1; 7 bases map to TRBD2. In germline, CDR1 is SGDLS, CDR2 YYNGEE. CDR3 length: 15 residues. V was clipped by 3 bases and J by 2 bases; unmatched bases: 5. CDR3 loop: CASSASGRTYNEQFF. The CDR3, as DNA: TGTGCCAGCAGCGCTAGCGGAAGGACCTACAATGAGCAGTTCTTC.

This clone showed up just a few times. The chain links TRBV9 to TRBJ2-1; 7 bases align to TRBD2. This CDR3 is 14 amino acids long. The V gene's germline CDR1 is SGDLS and CDR2 YYNGEE. The ends lost 3 bases at V and 6 bases at J; junction bases unmatched: 6. CDR3 in amino acids: CASSARGDLNEQFF. The CDR3 DNA reads TGTGCCAGCAGCGCTCGGGGGGATCTCAATGAGCAGTTCTTC.

The V call is TRBV30, the J call TRBJ1-1; D is uncertain. This CDR3 has 13 residues. The V gene lost 5 bases and the J gene lost 1 base, with 11 bases spanning the gap. From germline, CDR1 is GTSNPN and CDR2 SVGIG (reference sequence). This chain's CDR3 is CAWEGSENTEAFF. In DNA form, the CDR3 reads TGTGCCTGGGAGGGCTCAGAGAACACTGAAGCTTTCTTT.

This clone showed up just a few times. The chain combines TRBV2 with TRBJ2-1; D not resolved. Trimming left V 4 bases short and J 2 bases short, with 6 bases between. Germline V gives CDR1 SNHLY, CDR2 FYNNEI. This CDR3 contains 13 residues. CDR3 loop: CASSVAAYNEQFF. The CDR3, as DNA: TGTGCCAGCAGTGTGGCTGCCTACAATGAGCAGTTCTTC.

The V and J genes are TRBV29-1 and TRBJ2-2, with D unclear. From germline, CDR1 is SQVTM and CDR2 ANQGSEA. V lost 7 bases and J lost 7, with 10 bases in between. The length of the CDR3 is 11 residues. The CDR3 DNA reads as TGCAGCGCCGACAAAGGCGGGGAGCTGTTTTTT. Translated: CSADKGGELFF.

This clone was detected a few times. The chain is built from TRBV9 and TRBJ2-1; D is undetermined. This CDR3 has 14 residues. CDR1 and CDR2 (germline): SGDLS, YYNGEE. V lost 0 bases and J 6 bases, leaving 10 bases between the germline ends. CDR3 bases: TGTGCCAGCAGCGTAGGTGTAAGCCTCAATGAGCAGTTCTTC. It is translated as CASSVGVSLNEQFF. Drawing the rest from reference TRBV9 and TRBJ2-1, the complete variable domain is DSGVTQTPKHLITATGQRVTLRCSPRSGDLSVYWYQQSLDQGLQFLIQYYNGEERAKGNILERFSAQQFPDLHSELNLSSLELGDSALYFCASSVGVSLNEQFFGPGTRLTVL.

The chain has TRBV6-5 and TRBJ2-3; possible D gene TRBD2, 6 bases. Trimming pared 3 bases from V and 1 base from J, leaving 11 bases between. The CDR3 is 15 amino acids. In germline, CDR1 is MNHEY, CDR2 SVGAGI. The CDR3 DNA sequence: TGTGCCAGCAGTTATTGGGCTAGCGGCACAGATACGCAGTATTTT. Encoded protein: CASSYWASGTDTQYF.

V gene TRBV29-1 combines with J gene TRBJ1-2, with no clear D. CDR3 length: 13 amino acids. Trimming cost V 4 bases and J 4 bases, with 13 bases left between them. CDR1 SQVTM and CDR2 ANQGSEA come from the germline V gene. CDR3: CSVVPSVGYGYTF. In DNA form, the CDR3 reads TGCAGCGTTGTTCCCAGTGTCGGCTATGGCTACACCTTC.

The rearrangement links TRBV7-9 to TRBJ1-2, with 8 bases that match TRBD1. Trimming took 5 bases from V and 6 from J; bases not matched to a gene: 8. This CDR3 is built from 14 residues. CDR1 SEHNR and CDR2 FQNEAQ come from the germline V gene (reference sequence). CDR3 protein: CASSIGGDRNGYTF. The CDR3, as DNA: TGTGCCAGCAGCATCGGTGGGGACAGGAATGGCTACACCTTC.

The CDR3 reads CSVGDRGFFQYF. Here the CDR3 DNA reads TGCAGCGTCGGGGACAGGGGCTTCTTCCAGTACTTC. The J gene is TRBJ2-5, the V gene TRBV29-1, with 10 bases that match TRBD1. CDR1 is SQVTM and CDR2 is ANQGSEA in the germline V gene. V was pared by 6 bases and J by 10 bases, with 8 bases of the junction left unmatched. The CDR3 covers 12 residues.

J is TRBJ2-2 and V is TRBV29-1, with unresolved D. Trimming took 7 bases from V and 0 from J, leaving 9 bases between them. The germline V gene encodes CDR1 SQVTM and CDR2 ANQGSEA. The CDR3 length is 13 residues. The CDR3 region has the DNA TGCAGCGCCTCCCGACCGAACACCGGGGAGCTGTTTTTT. This translates into CSASRPNTGELFF.

The chain links TRBV7-8 to TRBJ2-7; perhaps D is TRBD1 or TRBD2 (5 bases each). Germline CDR1 reads SGHVS; CDR2 reads FQNEAQ. With 8 bases removed from V and 4 bases from J, the gap between germline ends came to 15 bases. This CDR3 is 13 amino acids long. The CDR3 DNA reads TGTGCCAGCTCAGGGACGGTTACATACGAGCAGTACTTC. It translates to CASSGTVTYEQYF.

V and J are TRBV7-2 and TRBJ2-3, with 8 bases fitting TRBD1. This CDR3 region has 16 residues. Germline loops: CDR1 SGHTA, CDR2 FQGNSA. Trimming cost V 0 bases and J 2 bases; bases outside gene matches: 4. DNA for the CDR3: TGTGCCAGCAGCTTAGCGCTGGACAGGGCCACAGATACGCAGTATTTT. This codes for CASSLALDRATDTQYF. The full variable domain, rest sourced from reference TRBV7-2 and TRBJ2-3, is GAGVSQSPSNKVTEKGKDVELRCDPISGHTALYWYRQSLGQGLEFLIYFQGNSAPDKSGLPSDRFSAERTGGSVSTLTIQRTQQEDSAVYLCASSLALDRATDTQYFGPGTRLTVL.

This chain uses TRBV30 with TRBJ1-1, with 7 positions matching TRBD1. V lost 1 base to trimming and J lost 1 base; unmatched junction nucleotides: 0. CDR1 GTSNPN and CDR2 SVGIG come from the germline V gene (reference sequence). The CDR3 contains 13 residues. CDR3 sequence (DNA): TGTGCCTGGAGTGGGACAGGGAACACTGAAGCTTTCTTT. Protein product: CAWSGTGNTEAFF.